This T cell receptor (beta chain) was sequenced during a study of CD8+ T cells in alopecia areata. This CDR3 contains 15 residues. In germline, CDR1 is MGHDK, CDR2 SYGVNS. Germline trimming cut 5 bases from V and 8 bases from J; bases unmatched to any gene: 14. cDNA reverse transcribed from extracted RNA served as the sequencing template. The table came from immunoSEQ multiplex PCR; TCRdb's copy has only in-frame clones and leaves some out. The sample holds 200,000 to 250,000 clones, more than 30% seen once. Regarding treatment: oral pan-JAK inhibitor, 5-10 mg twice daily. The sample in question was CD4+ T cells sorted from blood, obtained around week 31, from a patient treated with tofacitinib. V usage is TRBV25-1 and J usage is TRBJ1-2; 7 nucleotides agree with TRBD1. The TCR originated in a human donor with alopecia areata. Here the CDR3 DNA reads TGTGCCAGCAGTACCCTCCGTAGGGGGCAGGTCGGCTACACCTTC. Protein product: CASSTLRRGQVGYTF.